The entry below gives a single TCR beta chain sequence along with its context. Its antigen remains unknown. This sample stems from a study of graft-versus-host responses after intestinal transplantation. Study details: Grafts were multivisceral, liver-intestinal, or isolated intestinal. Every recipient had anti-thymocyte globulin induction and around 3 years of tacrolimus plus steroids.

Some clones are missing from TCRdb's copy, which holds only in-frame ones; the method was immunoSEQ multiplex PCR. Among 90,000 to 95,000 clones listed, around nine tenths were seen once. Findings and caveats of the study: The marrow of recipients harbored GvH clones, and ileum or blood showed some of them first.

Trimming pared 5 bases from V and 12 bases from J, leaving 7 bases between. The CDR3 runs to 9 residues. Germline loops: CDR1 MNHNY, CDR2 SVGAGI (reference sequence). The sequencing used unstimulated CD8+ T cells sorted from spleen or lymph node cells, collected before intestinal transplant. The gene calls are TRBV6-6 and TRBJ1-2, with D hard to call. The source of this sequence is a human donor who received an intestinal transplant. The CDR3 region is CASSEGNTF. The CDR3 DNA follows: TGTGCCAGCAGTGAAGGTAACACCTTC.